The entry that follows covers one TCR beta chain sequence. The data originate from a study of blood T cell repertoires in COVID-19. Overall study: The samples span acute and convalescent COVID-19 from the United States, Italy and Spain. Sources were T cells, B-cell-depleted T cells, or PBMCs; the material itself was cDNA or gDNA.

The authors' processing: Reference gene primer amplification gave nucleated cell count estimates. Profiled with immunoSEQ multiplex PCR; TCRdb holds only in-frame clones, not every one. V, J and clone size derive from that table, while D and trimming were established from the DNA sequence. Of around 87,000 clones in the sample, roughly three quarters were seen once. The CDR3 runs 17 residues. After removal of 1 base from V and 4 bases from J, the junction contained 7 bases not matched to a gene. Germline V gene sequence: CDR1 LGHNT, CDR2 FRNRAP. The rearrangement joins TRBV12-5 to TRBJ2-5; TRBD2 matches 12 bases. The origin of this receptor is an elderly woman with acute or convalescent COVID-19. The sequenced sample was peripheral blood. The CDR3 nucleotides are TGTGCTAGTGGTTTGGGGGGGACTAGCGGGTTCGGAGAGACCCAGTACTTC. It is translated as CASGLGGTSGFGETQYF.